This entry concerns a single T cell receptor (beta chain). The CDR3 has 14 residues. V was shortened by 5 bases and J by 5 bases, with 13 bases between the two germline ends. CDR1 MDHEN and CDR2 SYDVKM come from the germline V gene. The data belong to a study of shared clonotypes between healthy human individuals. CD45RA-negative memory and CD45RA+ naive subsets were split from the CD4+ cells. Sequencing was performed with immunoSEQ multiplex PCR; in TCRdb, only in-frame clones are kept and a portion is missing. The sample shows over 400,000 clones, around 95% of them seen only once. The sequenced sample consisted of naive CD4+ T cells sorted from blood. Subset meaning: CD45RA+ positively selected. The chain is built from TRBV28 and TRBJ1-5; tentatively, D is TRBD1 (5 bases). The TCR was taken from a woman in her 30s in good health. The CDR3 coding sequence is TGTGCCAGCAGTCCCGGGACCCTCTATCAGCCCCAGCATTTT. Translating gives CASSPGTLYQPQHF.